Listed here are 25 T cell receptor beta chains from one sample, sequenced in a study of T-cell reconstitution after alpha-beta-depleted transplantation in children. Unique molecular identifiers were incorporated when the TCRbeta library was constructed. TCRdb fed the PCR reads into MiXCR, producing one record per CDR3 protein. The data show 280,000 or so distinct CDR3 sequences, around a tenth seen once. The sample here was peripheral blood, taken 180 days after TCRalphabeta/CD19-depleted stem cell transplant. Receptors originate from a male patient between 2 and 10 years old who had a stem cell transplant for chronic granulomatous disease, so the T cells may come from the graft donor.

This clonotype was picked up many times. The rearrangement links TRBV12-3 or TRBV12-4 to TRBJ2-1; D is possibly TRBD2 (6 bases). This CDR3 has 12 residues. V gave up 7 bases and J gave up 7 bases, with 11 bases separating them. The CDR3 spells CASNRLANEQFF. The CDR3 nucleotides are TGTGCCAGCAATCGGCTAGCGAATGAGCAGTTCTTC.

This clonotype was detected a few times. V and J are TRBV5-4 and TRBJ2-1; D is possibly TRBD2 (5 bases). Germline CDR1 reads SGHNT; CDR2 reads YYREEE (reference sequence). CDR3 length equals 16 residues. Deletions cut 4 bases from V and 4 bases from J, with 18 bases between. CDR3 DNA sequence: TGTGCCAGCAGCCCCGATACTAGGATGGGTTACAATGAGCAGTTCTTC. As protein: CASSPDTRMGYNEQFF.

This clonotype was seen many times. The V and J genes are TRBV6-5 and TRBJ2-1, with 8 bases aligning to TRBD2. The CDR3 consists of 16 residues. CDR1 is MNHEY and CDR2 is SVGAGI in the germline V gene. The J segment lost 3 bases and the V segment lost 2 bases, leaving 6 bases of the junction unmatched. The CDR3 nucleotides read TGTGCCAGCAGTTACGGGACTAGTAGGGGCTACAATGAGCAGTTCTTC. Amino acids: CASSYGTSRGYNEQFF.

In this sample, this clonotype turned up many times. The chain employs TRBV3-1 and TRBJ2-4; 14 bases line up with TRBD2. CDR1 is LGHDT and CDR2 is YNNKEL in the germline V gene (reference sequence). This CDR3 is built from 16 residues. The ends lost 6 bases at V and 6 bases at J; junction bases unmatched: 7. In DNA form, the CDR3 reads TGTGCCAGCAGTCGGGGACTAGCGGGAGTGTTAAACATTCAGTACTTC. This codes for CASSRGLAGVLNIQYF.

As concerns this clonotype: A junction boundary mismatches the germline segment, possibly from a read error. The chain has TRBV10-3 and TRBJ1-4; D call uncertain. The CDR3 is 14 residues long. Germline V lookup: CDR1 ENHRY, CDR2 SYGVKD. The CDR3 is CAIGEGLSNEKLFF. DNA for the CDR3: TGTGCCATCGGTGAGGGATTATCTAATGAAAAACTGTTTTTT.

The table lists this clonotype with many counts. The chain recombines TRBV7-7 with TRBJ2-3, with 10 bases aligning to TRBD2. The CDR3 totals 16 residues. Germline V CDR1 and CDR2: SSHAT, FNYEAQ (reference sequence). V lost 6 bases and J lost 5; bases outside the gene matches: 11. The CDR3 region is CASRPRASGRGDTQYF. Written as DNA, the CDR3 is TGTGCCAGCAGACCCAGGGCTAGCGGGAGAGGAGATACGCAGTATTTT.

This clonotype was observed a handful of times. The V and J genes are TRBV6-5 and TRBJ2-5, with D maybe TRBD2 (6 bases). Per the germline V gene, CDR1 is MNHEY and CDR2 is SVGAGI. Trimming pared 8 bases from V and 5 bases from J, leaving 12 bases between. The CDR3 is 12 amino acids. CDR3 in amino acids: CASSGGVETQYF. The CDR3 DNA reads TGTGCCAGCTCTGGAGGGGTGGAGACCCAGTACTTC.

This clonotype was seen repeatedly, ten times or more. This chain links TRBV20-1 with TRBJ2-2; TRBD1 matches 7 bases. V lost 5 bases and J lost 0; bases outside the gene matches: 3. The germline V gene has CDR1 DFQATT and CDR2 SNEGSKA (reference sequence). The CDR3 is 14 residues long. CDR3 nucleotides: TGCAGTGCTCAGGGGGTTTCGAACACCGGGGAGCTGTTTTTT. It yields the protein CSAQGVSNTGELFF.

This clonotype appeared many times. The chain recombines TRBV5-1 with TRBJ1-5; D is possibly TRBD1 (6 bases). This CDR3 has 15 amino acids. The germline CDR1 and CDR2 sequences are SGHRS and YFSETQ. V lost 4 bases and J 3 bases, leaving 14 bases between the germline ends. CDR3 sequence: CASSKRGGSNQPQHF. Here the CDR3 DNA reads TGCGCCAGCAGCAAAAGGGGGGGATCCAATCAGCCCCAGCATTTT.

This clonotype was seen only a few times. The CDR3 spells CASSPGKTGAGEKLFF. CDR3 DNA sequence: TGTGCCAGCAGCCCCGGCAAGACAGGGGCGGGCGAAAAACTGTTTTTT. The chain has TRBV6-1 and TRBJ1-4, with 8 bases matching TRBD1. This CDR3 comprises 16 residues. Germline V lookup: CDR1 MNHNS, CDR2 SASEGT. Trimming removed 6 bases from V and 8 bases from J; junction bases left unmatched: 14.

This clonotype showed up many times. V and J are TRBV29-1 and TRBJ2-1, with 7 bases lining up with TRBD2. CDR1 and CDR2 (germline): SQVTM, ANQGSEA. There are 16 residues in the CDR3. V trimming: 0 bases; J trimming: 3 bases; junction bases outside the gene matches: 8. In nucleotides, the CDR3 is TGCAGCGTTGAAGATCGCGCTAGCGGACTCTACAATGAGCAGTTCTTC. It codes for CSVEDRASGLYNEQFF.

This clonotype was counted once. One end of the junction does not line up with germline, which may come from a read error. This rearrangement joins TRBV20-1 to TRBJ2-3; D may be TRBD1 (6 bases). Germline loops: CDR1 DFQATT, CDR2 SNEGSKA (reference sequence). The CDR3 is 14 residues long. This CDR3 reads CCGGVGGPTDTLYF. The CDR3, as DNA: TGCTGTGGAGGAGTAGGGGGACCCACAGATACGCTGTATTTT.

This clonotype was counted many times. CDR3 sequence (DNA): TGTGCCACCAGTGATAAGAAGGGGTCAAACACCGGGGAGCTGTTTTTT. Residues: CATSDKKGSNTGELFF. This chain links TRBV24-1 with TRBJ2-2, with D possibly matching TRBD1 (5 bases). This CDR3 is 16 amino acids long. Germline values: CDR1 KGHDR, CDR2 SFDVKD. With 3 bases removed from V and 2 bases from J, the gap between germline ends came to 12 bases.

This clonotype was seen ten or more times. This rearrangement joins TRBV15 to TRBJ2-5; D is ambiguous. The CDR3 consists of 15 residues. The germline V gene has CDR1 LNHNV and CDR2 YYDKDF (reference sequence). The germline V and J ends were trimmed by 1 base and 4 bases, with 13 bases remaining between them. The CDR3 nucleotides are TGTGCCACCAGCAGAGTAGGCCAGCTACGAGAGACCCAGTACTTC. As protein: CATSRVGQLRETQYF. The full variable domain, in which reference TRBV15 and TRBJ2-5 provide the parts outside the CDR3, is DAMVIQNPRYQVTQFGKPVTLSCSQTLNHNVMYWYQQKSSQAPKLLFHYYDKDFNNEADTPDNFQSRRPNTSFCFLDIRSPGLGDTAMYLCATSRVGQLRETQYFGPGTRLLVL.

This clonotype was found many times. This rearrangement joins TRBV28 to TRBJ2-1; D tentatively fits TRBD1 or TRBD2 (5 bases each). The germline V gene has CDR1 MDHEN and CDR2 SYDVKM. V shed 5 bases and J shed 7 bases, with 12 bases lying between them. The CDR3 covers 13 residues. In DNA, the CDR3 is TGTGCCAGCAGTCCACTAGGGGAGAATGAGCAGTTCTTC. Residues: CASSPLGENEQFF. The full variable domain, completed using reference TRBV28 and TRBJ2-1, is DVKVTQSSRYLVKRTGEKVFLECVQDMDHENMFWYRQDPGLGLRLIYFSYDVKMKEKGDIPEGYSVSREKKERFSLILESASTNQTSMYLCASSPLGENEQFFGPGTRLTVL.

This clonotype was counted at least ten times. The V call is TRBV20-1, the J call TRBJ2-2; 9 nucleotides match TRBD2. This CDR3 has 15 amino acids. The junction had 6 bases not matched to a gene; V was cut back by 6 bases and J by 1 base. In germline, CDR1 is DFQATT, CDR2 SNEGSKA (reference sequence). The CDR3 region has the DNA TGCAGTGCCCAAAGACTAGCGGAGAACACCGGGGAGCTGTTTTTT. Translating gives CSAQRLAENTGELFF.

The rearrangement uses TRBV5-4 and TRBJ2-1; TRBD2 is a possible D gene (5 bases). Germline V gives CDR1 SGHNT, CDR2 YYREEE (reference sequence). The CDR3 contains 14 residues. V was clipped by 7 bases and J by 5 bases, with 16 bases between them. CDR3 amino acids: CASFSPGINNEQFF. CDR3 nucleotides: TGTGCCAGCTTTTCTCCCGGGATCAACAATGAGCAGTTCTTC.

This clonotype was counted many times. The chain employs TRBV3-1 and TRBJ1-4, with TRBD1 matching 8 bases. Germline V gives CDR1 LGHDT, CDR2 YNNKEL (reference sequence). The CDR3 spans 15 residues. Trimming at V came to 4 bases and at J to 3 bases, leaving 4 bases not matched to a gene. The CDR3: CASSPTGASNEKLFF. The CDR3 DNA follows: TGTGCCAGCAGCCCGACAGGGGCCTCTAATGAAAAACTGTTTTTT.

This clonotype was observed at least ten times. This sequence joins TRBV6-5 and TRBJ1-5, with D hard to call. Between the trimmed V and J ends, which lost 0 bases and 6 bases, there was a span of 15 bases. The CDR3 sequence is 16 residues long. Germline CDR1 and CDR2: MNHEY and SVGAGI. CDR3 DNA sequence: TGTGCCAGCAGTTACTCGAGAGGGCCTCGGAGTCAGCCCCAGCATTTT. Its translation: CASSYSRGPRSQPQHF.

In this sample, this clonotype turned up a few times. The rearrangement links TRBV3-1 to TRBJ2-2, with TRBD2 as a possible D gene (7 bases). Trimming removed 2 bases from V and 3 bases from J, with 19 bases in between. This CDR3 contains 18 residues. Germline lookup yields CDR1 LGHDT and CDR2 YNNKEL (reference sequence). In nucleotides, the CDR3 is TGTGCCAGCAGCCAACTTCGTTGGGGGAGGGGGTACACCGGGGAGCTGTTTTTT. This sequence encodes CASSQLRWGRGYTGELFF.

Comments on this clonotype: A much larger clone sits a single nucleotide away, making a read error possible. The chain couples TRBV20-1 to TRBJ1-2; TRBD1 agrees at 10 bases. CDR1 is DFQATT and CDR2 is SNEGSKA in the germline V gene (reference sequence). Losses at the gene ends were 2 bases for V and 12 bases for J; bases not matched to a gene: 6. This CDR3 has 12 residues. CDR3 protein: CSARRTGGLDTF. DNA for the CDR3: TGCAGTGCTAGAAGGACAGGGGGACTTGACACCTTC.

This clonotype was seen at least ten times. The chain links TRBV6-5 to TRBJ2-1, with 7 bases matching TRBD1. The V segment lost 6 bases and the J segment 4 bases; nucleotides outside the gene matches: 9. Germline-derived CDR1 and CDR2 are MNHEY and SVGAGI. The CDR3 extends over 15 amino acids. The CDR3 protein is CASSPSDRPYNEQFF. Written as DNA, the CDR3 is TGTGCCAGCAGCCCGTCGGACAGGCCATACAATGAGCAGTTCTTC.

Many counts were recorded for this clonotype. This chain links TRBV11-2 with TRBJ2-2; possibly TRBD2 for D (7 bases). V was cut by 7 bases and J by 4 bases, with 10 bases left in between. This CDR3 comprises 13 residues. Per the germline V gene, CDR1 is SGHAT and CDR2 is FQNNGV. The CDR3 spells CASKGGVTGELFF. CDR3 in DNA: TGTGCCAGCAAGGGGGGGGTCACCGGGGAGCTGTTTTTT.

This clonotype was found many times. The chain links TRBV7-9 to TRBJ2-5, with 12 bases aligning to TRBD2. Germline trimming cut 5 bases from V and 1 base from J; bases unmatched to any gene: 5. The length of the CDR3 is 16 residues. Per the germline V gene, CDR1 is SEHNR and CDR2 is FQNEAQ (reference sequence). The CDR3 reads CASSPWTSGIQETQYF. CDR3 bases: TGTGCCAGCAGCCCTTGGACTAGCGGGATCCAAGAGACCCAGTACTTC.

This clonotype was seen repeatedly, ten times or more. The chain is built from TRBV14 and TRBJ2-7; 8 nucleotides line up with TRBD2. The CDR3 is 15 residues long. CDR1 is SGHDN, CDR2 FVKESK, per germline. V was clipped by 3 bases and J by 1 base; unmatched bases: 5. As DNA, the CDR3 is TGTGCCAGCAGCCAGAGCGGGGGTTTGTCCTACGAGCAGTACTTC. Translated, it gives CASSQSGGLSYEQYF.